This entry concerns a single T cell receptor (beta chain). What it recognizes is unknown. This CDR3 has 15 residues. Losses at the gene ends were 1 base for V and 4 bases for J; bases not matched to a gene: 2. Germline V gives CDR1 KGHDR, CDR2 SFDVKD. A 5'RACE reaction primed in the constant segment made cDNA libraries of TCR alpha and TCR beta, and these carried sample barcodes and UMIs. TCRdb ran MiXCR on the 5' RACE reads and lists one entry per CDR3 protein. The profile shows about 340,000 distinct CDR3 sequences, roughly 15% of them singletons. The data are from a study of T-cell memory formation after mild COVID-19. For the study at large: Largely, the TCR clusters proved donor specific. Whole-study findings and limits: Later expanders leaned CD4+, whereas day 15 to 85 contracting clones were balanced CD4/CD8.

This TCR was recovered from a man aged 18 to 35 who had mild COVID-19 (a few samples of this study predate the infection). Cell type and time point are not known. Sequencing used PBMCs or a T cell subset sorted from them (not recorded which). The V call is TRBV24-1, the J call TRBJ2-1; TRBD2 agrees at 8 bases. The CDR3 protein is CATSDFSGTYNEQFF. The CDR3 nucleotides read TGTGCCACCAGTGATTTTAGCGGGACTTACAATGAGCAGTTCTTC.